This T cell receptor (beta chain) was captured in a study of Ad26.COV2.S vaccination and SARS-CoV-2 variants. Overall study context: This donor came from the COV1001 trial of Ad26.COV2.S.

The table came from immunoSEQ multiplex PCR; TCRdb's copy has only in-frame clones and leaves some out. The table records about 370,000 clones, 89% of them present only once. This CDR3 has 18 amino acids. J gave up 2 bases and V 3 bases, and 12 bases lay outside the gene matches. CDR1 is KGHSH and CDR2 is LQKENI in the germline V gene. Specified treatment: about 20 received Ad26.COV2.S at low or high dose, single or two shots; 5 received placebo; per-sample allocation not given. Specimens were obtained on day 63 following the first vaccine or placebo injection. This specimen consisted of peripheral blood, obtained in a trial of Ad26.COV2.S vaccine versus placebo. This clonotype was obtained from a person between 18 and 60 years old who received the Ad26.COV2.S COVID-19 vaccine or a placebo. This chain uses TRBV18 with TRBJ2-3; 9 nucleotides line up with TRBD1. The CDR3 loop is CASSPILGTGRSTDTQYF. The CDR3 DNA sequence: TGTGCCAGCTCACCCATTCTAGGGACAGGGCGCTCCACAGATACGCAGTATTTT.